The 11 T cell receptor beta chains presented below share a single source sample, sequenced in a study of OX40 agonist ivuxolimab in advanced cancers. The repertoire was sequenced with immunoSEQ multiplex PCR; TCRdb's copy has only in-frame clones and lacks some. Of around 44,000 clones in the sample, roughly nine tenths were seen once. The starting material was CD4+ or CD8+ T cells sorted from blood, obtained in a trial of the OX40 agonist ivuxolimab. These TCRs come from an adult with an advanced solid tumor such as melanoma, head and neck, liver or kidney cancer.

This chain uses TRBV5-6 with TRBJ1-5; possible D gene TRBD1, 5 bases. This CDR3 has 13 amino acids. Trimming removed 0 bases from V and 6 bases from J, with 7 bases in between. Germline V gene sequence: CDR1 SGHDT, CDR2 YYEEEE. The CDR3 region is CASSLGGVQPQHF. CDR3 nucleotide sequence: TGTGCCAGCAGCTTGGGGGGGGTTCAGCCCCAGCATTTT.

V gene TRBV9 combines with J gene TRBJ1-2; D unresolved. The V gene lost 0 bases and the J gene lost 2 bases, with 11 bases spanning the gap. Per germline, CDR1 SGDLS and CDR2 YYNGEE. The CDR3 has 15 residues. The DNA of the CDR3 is TGTGCCAGCAGCGTAGAACTGGGCCCGAACTATGGCTACACCTTC. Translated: CASSVELGPNYGYTF. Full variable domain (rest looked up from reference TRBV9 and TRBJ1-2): DSGVTQTPKHLITATGQRVTLRCSPRSGDLSVYWYQQSLDQGLQFLIQYYNGEERAKGNILERFSAQQFPDLHSELNLSSLELGDSALYFCASSVELGPNYGYTFGSGTRLTVV.

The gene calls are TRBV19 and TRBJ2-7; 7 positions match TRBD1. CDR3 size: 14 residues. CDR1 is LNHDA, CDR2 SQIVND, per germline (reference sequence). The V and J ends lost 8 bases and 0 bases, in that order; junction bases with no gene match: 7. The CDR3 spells CASAGTASSYEQYF. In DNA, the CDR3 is TGTGCCAGTGCTGGGACAGCGAGCTCCTACGAGCAGTACTTC.

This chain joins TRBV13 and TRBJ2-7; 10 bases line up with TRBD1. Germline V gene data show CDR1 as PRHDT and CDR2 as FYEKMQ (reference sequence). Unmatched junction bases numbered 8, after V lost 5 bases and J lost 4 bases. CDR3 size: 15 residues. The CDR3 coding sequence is TGTGCCAGCAGCACCCGACAGGGGGCGCGGTACGAGCAGTACTTC. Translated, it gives CASSTRQGARYEQYF.

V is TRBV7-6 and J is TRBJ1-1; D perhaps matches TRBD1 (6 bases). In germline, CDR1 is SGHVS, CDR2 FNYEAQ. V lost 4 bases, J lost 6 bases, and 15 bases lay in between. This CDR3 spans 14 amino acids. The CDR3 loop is CASSSSAGVPEAFF. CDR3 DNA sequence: TGTGCCAGCAGCTCAAGTGCAGGGGTTCCTGAAGCTTTCTTT.

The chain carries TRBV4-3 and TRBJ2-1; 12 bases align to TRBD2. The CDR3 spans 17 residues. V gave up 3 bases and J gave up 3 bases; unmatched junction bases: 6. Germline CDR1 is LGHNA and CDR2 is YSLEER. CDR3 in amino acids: CASSQSRLAGVYNEQFF. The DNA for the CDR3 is TGCGCCAGCAGCCAGTCCAGACTAGCGGGGGTCTACAATGAGCAGTTCTTC.

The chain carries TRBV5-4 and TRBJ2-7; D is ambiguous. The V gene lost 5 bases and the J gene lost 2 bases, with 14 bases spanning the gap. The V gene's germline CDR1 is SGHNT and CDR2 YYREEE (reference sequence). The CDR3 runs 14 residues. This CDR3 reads CASSLDDRAYEQYF. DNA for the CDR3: TGTGCCAGCAGTTTAGACGACCGGGCCTACGAGCAGTACTTC.

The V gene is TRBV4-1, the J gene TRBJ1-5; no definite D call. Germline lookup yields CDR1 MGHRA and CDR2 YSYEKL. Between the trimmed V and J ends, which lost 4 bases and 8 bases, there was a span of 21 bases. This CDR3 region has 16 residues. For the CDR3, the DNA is TGCGCCAGCAGCCCACGTGCCCCCGACGGGTCGAAGCCCCAGCATTTT. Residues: CASSPRAPDGSKPQHF.

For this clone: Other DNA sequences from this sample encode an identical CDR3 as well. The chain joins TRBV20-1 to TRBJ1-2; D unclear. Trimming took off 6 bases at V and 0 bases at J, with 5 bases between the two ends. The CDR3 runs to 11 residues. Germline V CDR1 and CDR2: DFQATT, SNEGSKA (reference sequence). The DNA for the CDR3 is TGCAGTGCCAGGCCTAACTATGGCTACACCTTC. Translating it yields CSARPNYGYTF.

This chain's CDR3 is CASRQGIFGELFF. The DNA for the CDR3 is TGTGCCAGTAGACAGGGGATTTTCGGGGAGCTGTTTTTT. The rearrangement uses TRBV19 and TRBJ2-2; 7 bases match TRBD1. Trimming took 6 bases from V and 7 from J; bases not matched to a gene: 5. This CDR3 has 13 amino acids. CDR1 and CDR2 (germline): LNHDA, SQIVND (reference sequence). The full variable domain, in which reference TRBV19 and TRBJ2-2 provide the parts outside the CDR3, is DGGITQSPKYLFRKEGQNVTLSCEQNLNHDAMYWYRQDPGQGLRLIYYSQIVNDFQKGDIAEGYSVSREKKESFPLTVTSAQKNPTAFYLCASRQGIFGELFFGEGSRLTVL.

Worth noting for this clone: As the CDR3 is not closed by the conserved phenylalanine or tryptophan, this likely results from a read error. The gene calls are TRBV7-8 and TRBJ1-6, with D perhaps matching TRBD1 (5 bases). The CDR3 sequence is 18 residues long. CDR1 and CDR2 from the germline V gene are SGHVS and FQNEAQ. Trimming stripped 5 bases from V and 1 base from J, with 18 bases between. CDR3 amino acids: CASSPTDYRTSYNSPLHL. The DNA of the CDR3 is TGTGCCAGCAGCCCCACCGATTACAGGACGTCCTATAATTCACCCCTCCACCTT.